These 24 T cell receptor beta chains were all obtained from the same sample, sequenced in a study of cytomegalovirus exposure and HLA in healthy donors. The PCR made use of 60 Vbeta and 13 Jbeta primers. Profiled with immunoSEQ multiplex PCR; TCRdb holds only in-frame clones, not every one. This sample yields about 110,000 clones, of which about three quarters are seen a single time; roughly 0.79% belongs to the top ten. The sequenced sample consisted of PBMCs. The receptors derive from a boy aged 5-17 years in good health and CMV-seronegative.

The rearrangement uses TRBV7-3 and TRBJ2-7, with TRBD1 matching 9 bases. Germline-derived CDR1 and CDR2 are SGHTA and FQGTGA. Losses at the gene ends were 0 bases for V and 7 bases for J; bases not matched to a gene: 1. The CDR3 is made up of 13 amino acids. In DNA form, the CDR3 reads TGTGCCAGCAGCTTAACCGGGACAGGGGAGCAGTACTTC. This gives the protein CASSLTGTGEQYF.

The V call is TRBV30, the J call TRBJ1-1; D is perhaps TRBD1 (5 bases). The CDR3 spans 17 residues. Trimming stripped 4 bases from V and 4 bases from J, with 25 bases between. Germline-derived CDR1 and CDR2 are GTSNPN and SVGIG (reference sequence). The CDR3 bases are TGTGCCTGGACGGACACCGGGAATTCCTGGGAGGCCACTGAAGCTTTCTTT. As protein: CAWTDTGNSWEATEAFF.

This clone was found a few times. The V call is TRBV10-2, the J call TRBJ1-5; possibly TRBD1 for D (5 bases). Deletions cut 6 bases from V and 5 bases from J, with 11 bases between. CDR1 and CDR2 from the germline V gene are WSHSY and SAAADI. The CDR3 contains 13 residues. The CDR3 protein is CASRSGGDQPQHF. In nucleotides, the CDR3 is TGCGCCAGCAGGAGTGGAGGGGATCAGCCCCAGCATTTT.

V usage is TRBV19 and J usage is TRBJ1-2, with 7 bases aligning to TRBD1. CDR3 length: 13 residues. V shed 3 bases, J shed 5 bases, and the junction held 3 bases outside the gene matches. Germline V CDR1 and CDR2: LNHDA, SQIVND (reference sequence). The CDR3: CASSIDREYGYTF. In DNA form, the CDR3 reads TGTGCCAGTAGTATTGACAGGGAGTATGGCTACACCTTC.

In nucleotides, the CDR3 is TGTGCCAGTAGTATCTCAGGGGTTGAATATGGCTACACCTTC. Its translation: CASSISGVEYGYTF. The chain links TRBV19 to TRBJ1-2; D perhaps matches TRBD1 (6 bases). CDR1 is LNHDA and CDR2 is SQIVND in the germline V gene (reference sequence). V was cut by 3 bases and J by 5 bases, with 13 bases left in between. The CDR3 has 14 residues.

The chain links TRBV27 to TRBJ2-7, with no clear D. The V and J ends lost 5 bases and 4 bases respectively, with 15 bases between them. The length of the CDR3 is 14 residues. Germline V gives CDR1 MNHEY, CDR2 SMNVEV (reference sequence). CDR3 sequence: CASSVRHPLYEQYF. The CDR3 region has the DNA TGTGCCAGCAGTGTCCGACATCCTTTATACGAGCAGTACTTC.

V and J are TRBV6-1 and TRBJ2-3; 7 bases line up with TRBD1. V gave up 5 bases and J gave up 3 bases; unmatched junction bases: 2. The CDR3 totals 13 residues. Germline V gene data show CDR1 as MNHNS and CDR2 as SASEGT. The CDR3 loop reads CASSRDSTDTQYF. CDR3 nucleotides: TGTGCCAGCAGTAGGGACAGTACAGATACGCAGTATTTT.

This clone was observed once. This rearrangement joins TRBV11-3 to TRBJ2-3, with a possible D match to TRBD2 (5 bases). The V gene lost 5 bases and the J gene lost 1 base, with 13 bases spanning the gap. Germline-derived CDR1 and CDR2 are SGHNT and YENEEA. The CDR3 runs 15 residues. The CDR3 sequence: CASSPSGPGTDTQYF. In nucleotides, the CDR3 is TGTGCCAGCAGCCCGAGCGGTCCCGGCACAGATACGCAGTATTTT.

This sequence joins TRBV9 and TRBJ2-2, with 7 bases lining up with TRBD1. CDR3 size: 16 residues. Germline V CDR1 and CDR2: SGDLS, YYNGEE. V lost 0 bases to trimming and J lost 4 bases; unmatched junction nucleotides: 6. Here the CDR3 DNA reads TGTGCCAGCAGCGTAGCTACAGGGGTCAGCACCGGGGAGCTGTTTTTT. Protein product: CASSVATGVSTGELFF.

This chain links TRBV9 with TRBJ2-2; 10 nucleotides agree with TRBD2. Trimming at V came to 4 bases and at J to 3 bases, leaving 3 bases not matched to a gene. The germline CDR1 and CDR2 sequences are SGDLS and YYNGEE. The CDR3 is made up of 15 amino acids. CDR3 in amino acids: CASSFSGGYTGELFF. DNA for the CDR3: TGTGCCAGCAGCTTTAGCGGGGGGTACACCGGGGAGCTGTTTTTT.

The rearrangement uses TRBV6-5 and TRBJ2-2, with D possibly matching TRBD2 (6 bases). Germline CDR1 is MNHEY and CDR2 is SVGAGI. There are 14 residues in the CDR3. V gave up 5 bases and J gave up 1 base, with 8 bases separating them. CDR3 coding DNA: TGTGCCAGCAGTGCGGGACTGAACACCGGGGAGCTGTTTTTT. It encodes CASSAGLNTGELFF.

The chain couples TRBV7-8 to TRBJ1-2; TRBD1 is a possible D gene (6 bases). This CDR3 spans 15 amino acids. Trimming stripped 4 bases from V and 2 bases from J, with 14 bases between. Germline CDR1 SGHVS, CDR2 FQNEAQ. The CDR3 spells CASSSPGDINYGYTF. The CDR3, as DNA: TGTGCCAGCAGCTCCCCCGGGGACATCAACTATGGCTACACCTTC.

The chain carries TRBV5-1 and TRBJ2-2, with TRBD1 as a possible D gene (8 bases). Germline V gene data show CDR1 as SGHRS and CDR2 as YFSETQ. The germline V and J ends were trimmed by 2 bases and 5 bases, with 13 bases remaining between them. The CDR3 extends over 15 amino acids. The CDR3: CASSFGQGGTGELFF. The CDR3 nucleotides read TGCGCCAGCAGCTTCGGACAGGGAGGGACCGGGGAGCTGTTTTTT.

CDR3: CASSPTDRGRGYGNQPQHF. CDR3 in DNA: TGTGCCAGCTCACCGACGGACAGGGGGCGAGGATATGGCAATCAGCCCCAGCATTTT. The chain couples TRBV18 to TRBJ1-5; TRBD1 matches 11 bases. There are 19 residues in the CDR3. The germline gives CDR1 KGHSH, CDR2 LQKENI. The J segment lost 2 bases and the V segment lost 3 bases, leaving 12 bases of the junction unmatched.

The V call is TRBV5-1, the J call TRBJ2-1; D is uncertain. The CDR3 extends over 12 amino acids. The V and J ends lost 5 bases and 8 bases respectively, with 11 bases between them. Germline assignment: CDR1 SGHRS and CDR2 YFSETQ. The CDR3, as DNA: TGCGCCAGCAGTGGCGGAATATATGAGCAGTTCTTC. It encodes CASSGGIYEQFF.

This clone was recorded once. This rearrangement joins TRBV18 to TRBJ1-5; no reliable D call. The CDR3 contains 16 residues. The germline CDR1 and CDR2 sequences are KGHSH and LQKENI. The V end lost 6 bases, the J end lost 1 base, and 16 bases lay between the germline ends. CDR3 protein: CASSHSPFQSNQPQHF. In DNA, the CDR3 is TGTGCCAGCTCCCACAGCCCCTTCCAAAGCAATCAGCCCCAGCATTTT.

There are a few counts of this clone. J is TRBJ1-4 and V is TRBV7-2, with 9 bases aligning to TRBD1. Trimming removed 4 bases from V and 8 bases from J; junction bases left unmatched: 8. CDR1 is SGHTA, CDR2 FQGNSA, per germline. The CDR3 spans 15 residues. CDR3 coding DNA: TGTGCCAGCAGCTCGAACCGGGACAGGGTAGAAAAACTGTTTTTT. Its protein product is CASSSNRDRVEKLFF.

This clone was seen a single time. This chain uses TRBV29-1 with TRBJ2-5, with 8 nucleotides matching TRBD2. Per the germline V gene, CDR1 is SQVTM and CDR2 is ANQGSEA. The CDR3 runs 17 residues. Trimming cost V 7 bases and J 0 bases; bases outside gene matches: 16. The CDR3 DNA reads TGCAGCGCAATTTATTACCGGGGCGGGGGGTACCAAGAGACCCAGTACTTC. This gives the protein CSAIYYRGGGYQETQYF.

The chain has TRBV10-3 and TRBJ2-1; 10 nucleotides align to TRBD1. The CDR3 consists of 17 residues. CDR1 and CDR2 from the germline V gene are ENHRY and SYGVKD. The ends lost 3 bases at V and 7 bases at J; junction bases unmatched: 12. CDR3 residues: CAISEVLETGGRNEQFF. The CDR3 DNA sequence: TGTGCCATCAGTGAAGTTCTTGAGACAGGGGGCAGAAATGAGCAGTTCTTC.

The rearrangement links TRBV7-9 to TRBJ2-2; the match to TRBD2 covers 9 bases. From germline, CDR1 is SEHNR and CDR2 FQNEAQ (reference sequence). The junction had 4 bases not matched to a gene; V was cut back by 2 bases and J by 6 bases. The CDR3 extends over 15 amino acids. CDR3 sequence reads: CASSLRREGPGELFF. The CDR3 region has the DNA TGTGCCAGCAGCTTACGGCGGGAGGGCCCCGGGGAGCTGTTTTTT.

This chain joins TRBV19 and TRBJ1-5; tentatively, D is TRBD1 (6 bases). This CDR3 contains 16 residues. CDR1 LNHDA and CDR2 SQIVND come from the germline V gene (reference sequence). Trimming stripped 4 bases from V and 1 base from J, with 14 bases between. Here the CDR3 reads CASSRDLDSSNQPQHF. The CDR3 nucleotides read TGTGCCAGTAGTAGGGACCTGGACAGCAGCAATCAGCCCCAGCATTTT.

The chain combines TRBV13 with TRBJ1-2; D is possibly TRBD1 (6 bases). Germline V gene lookup returns CDR1 PRHDT and CDR2 FYEKMQ (reference sequence). The CDR3 is 17 amino acids. V was trimmed by 0 bases and J by 4 bases, leaving 18 bases between them. The CDR3 spells CASSLGGGPSAGYGYTF. CDR3 DNA sequence: TGTGCCAGCAGCTTAGGCGGGGGGCCTTCCGCGGGCTATGGCTACACCTTC. Variable domain in full (rest from reference TRBV13 and TRBJ1-2): AAGVIQSPRHLIKEKRETATLKCYPIPRHDTVYWYQQGPGQDPQFLISFYEKMQSDKGSIPDRFSAQQFSDYHSELNMSSLELGDSALYFCASSLGGGPSAGYGYTFGSGTRLTVV.

The V call is TRBV6-4, the J call TRBJ1-1; 7 bases agree with TRBD1. The V gene end was trimmed by 0 bases and the J gene end by 6 bases; junction bases not matched to a gene: 7. The CDR3 is 15 amino acids. Germline V gene sequence: CDR1 MRHNA, CDR2 SNTAGT. The CDR3 nucleotides read TGTGCCAGCAGTGACTCGACAGGGAGTGAGGCTGAAGCTTTCTTT. Its protein is CASSDSTGSEAEAFF.

V and J are TRBV23-1 and TRBJ1-4; tentatively, D is TRBD1 (6 bases). TRBV23-1 is treated as an ORF (open reading frame) with a function not yet certain. There are 16 residues in the CDR3. V lost 0 bases and J lost 8, with 16 bases in between. CDR3 sequence (DNA): TGCGCCAGCAGTCAATCACGGGGGGCGGAGAACGAAAAACTGTTTTTT. Its protein is CASSQSRGAENEKLFF.